This T cell receptor beta chain was captured by sequencing in a study of beta chain features in type 1 diabetes. CDR3 size: 15 residues. CD45RO/CCR7/CD25/CD127/CD95/CD27 separated CD4+ naive, central memory, regulatory and stem cell-like memory cells by sorting. This clone has more than one count but fewer than ten. Its antigen is not identified. cDNA synthesis used the whole RNA isolate, giving expressed TCRB sequences. Profiling relied on immunoSEQ multiplex PCR, and the TCRdb table lists in-frame clones only, not all of them. The sample lists about 120,000 clones, roughly 17% occurring once. Study-wide results and limits: Moderate but significant shortening of TCRB CDR3s was recorded in all four CD4+ subsets from Type 1 diabetes patients.

The sequenced sample was central memory CD4+ T cells from blood. This chain joins TRBV21-1 and TRBJ2-7; the table calls TRBD1, which could not be checked here. TRBV21-1 is labeled a pseudogene. This sequence originates from a man aged 25-40 years with type 1 diabetes. CDR3 sequence (DNA): TGTGCCAGCAGCTCCCGGACAGGGTACTCCTACGAGCAGTACTTC. This translates into CASSSRTGYSYEQYF.